The 8 T cell receptor beta chains below come from one sample, sequenced in a study of cytomegalovirus exposure and HLA in healthy donors (dated by TCRdb to about 2017). Libraries were built with the immunoSEQ multiplex PCR assay. The multiplex PCR relied on a mix of 60 forward primers for TCR Vbeta segments and 13 reverse primers for TCR Jbeta segments. Not all clones reach the TCRdb copy of this immuneACCESS table, which keeps in-frame sequences only. Checked studies attribute under half of the gap to unresolved V genes and leave the rest unexplained. This sample is represented by around 230,000 clones; more than 70% of them were singletons. More than 0.45% of the sample is taken by the ten largest. The specimen was PBMCs. The receptors here all came from a boy younger than 18 in good health and CMV-seronegative.

This clone appeared a few times. This chain links TRBV5-4 with TRBJ2-7; TRBD1 matches 11 bases. This CDR3 contains 14 residues. Germline assignment: CDR1 SGHNT and CDR2 YYREEE (reference sequence). After removal of 4 bases from V and 2 bases from J, the junction contained 2 bases not matched to a gene. CDR3 region: CASSTGQGAYEQYF. Here the CDR3 DNA reads TGTGCCAGCAGCACGGGACAGGGGGCCTACGAGCAGTACTTC.

The CDR3 DNA sequence: TGCGCCAGTGCCTTCGAGGAACGCTACGAGCAGTACTTC. This translates into CASAFEERYEQYF. This chain links TRBV5-1 with TRBJ2-7; no definite D call. Germline V gives CDR1 SGHRS, CDR2 YFSETQ. The CDR3 contains 13 residues. Trimming left V 8 bases short and J 3 bases short, with 15 bases between.

This clone was seen a few times. This chain links TRBV6-1 with TRBJ2-7; tentative D call: TRBD1 (7 bases). The V gene lost 6 bases and the J gene lost 3 bases, with 12 bases spanning the gap. CDR1 is MNHNS and CDR2 is SASEGT in the germline V gene. The CDR3 sequence is 13 residues long. This CDR3 reads CASSGGTDYEQYF. CDR3 DNA sequence: TGTGCCAGCAGCGGCGGGACAGACTACGAGCAGTACTTC.

The V call is TRBV7-2, the J call TRBJ2-1; 13 positions agree with TRBD2. V shed 3 bases and J 4 bases; nucleotides not matched to a gene: 6. CDR3 length equals 17 residues. Germline assignment: CDR1 SGHTA and CDR2 FQGNSA. The CDR3 is CASSFPGLAGSYNEQFF. The CDR3 DNA sequence: TGTGCCAGCAGCTTCCCGGGACTAGCGGGAAGTTACAATGAGCAGTTCTTC.

V is TRBV10-3 and J is TRBJ2-4; 10 bases line up with TRBD2. The CDR3 runs 17 residues. Germline V gene lookup returns CDR1 ENHRY and CDR2 SYGVKD. Germline trimming cut 0 bases from V and 0 bases from J; bases unmatched to any gene: 2. CDR3 bases: TGTGCCATCAGTGAGTCGAGCGGGAGGGCAGCCAAAAACATTCAGTACTTC. It specifies CAISESSGRAAKNIQYF.

This sequence joins TRBV30 and TRBJ1-1; no firm D call. The length of the CDR3 is 13 residues. The germline gives CDR1 GTSNPN, CDR2 SVGIG (reference sequence). The V end was cut by 4 bases, the J end by 4 bases, with 13 bases between. The CDR3 DNA follows: TGTGCCTGGACCGTGACATCCTCCACTGAAGCTTTCTTT. This codes for CAWTVTSSTEAFF.

This chain uses TRBV9 with TRBJ1-4, with TRBD1 identical over 7 bases. V shed 3 bases and J 8 bases; nucleotides not matched to a gene: 10. The germline CDR1 and CDR2 sequences are SGDLS and YYNGEE. This CDR3 spans 15 amino acids. The CDR3 nucleotides read TGTGCCAGCAGCGCTTCCGGGACAGCCTCCGAAAAACTGTTTTTT. This translates into CASSASGTASEKLFF.

This clone was observed once. The V and J genes are TRBV10-3 and TRBJ1-1; 7 bases fit TRBD1. The CDR3 totals 12 residues. Per germline, CDR1 ENHRY and CDR2 SYGVKD. V was clipped by 11 bases and J by 0 bases; unmatched bases: 3. CDR3 DNA: TGTGCCTCGGGACAGATGAACACTGAAGCTTTCTTT. Its protein is CASGQMNTEAFF.